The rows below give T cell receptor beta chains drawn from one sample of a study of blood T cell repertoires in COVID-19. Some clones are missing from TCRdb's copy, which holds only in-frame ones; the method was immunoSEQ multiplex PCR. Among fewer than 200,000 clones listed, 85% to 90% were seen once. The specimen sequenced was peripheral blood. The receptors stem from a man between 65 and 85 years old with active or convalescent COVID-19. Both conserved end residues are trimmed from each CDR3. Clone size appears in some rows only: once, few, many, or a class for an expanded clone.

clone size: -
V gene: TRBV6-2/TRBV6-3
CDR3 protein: ASSLQGIAEAF

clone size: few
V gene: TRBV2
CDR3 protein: ASSGTSGRQETQY

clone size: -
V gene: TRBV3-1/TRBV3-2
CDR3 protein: ASSHLGGGWTEAF

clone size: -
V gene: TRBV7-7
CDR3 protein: ASSPEQELSGNTIY

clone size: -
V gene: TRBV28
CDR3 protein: ASSRASGASNQPQH

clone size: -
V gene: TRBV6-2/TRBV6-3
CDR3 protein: ASSYGGTSGNTIY

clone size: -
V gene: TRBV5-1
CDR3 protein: ASSPSGGGNTEAF

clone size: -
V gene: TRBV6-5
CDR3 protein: ASSAGTSSGELF

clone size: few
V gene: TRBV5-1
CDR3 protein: ASSSTGGDTQY

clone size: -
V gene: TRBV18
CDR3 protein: ASSPDRTGWEKLF

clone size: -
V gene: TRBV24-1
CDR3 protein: ATSDGGTGSYNEQF

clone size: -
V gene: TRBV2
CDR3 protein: ASHVGRGETQY

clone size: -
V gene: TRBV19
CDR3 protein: ASKEREGPYEQY

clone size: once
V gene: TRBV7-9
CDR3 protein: ASSLPGRPYNEQF

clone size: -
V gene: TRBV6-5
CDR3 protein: ASRTRQASNYGYT

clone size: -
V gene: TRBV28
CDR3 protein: ASSLGLAGGKYEQY

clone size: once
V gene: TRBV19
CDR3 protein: ASARGQNNQPQH

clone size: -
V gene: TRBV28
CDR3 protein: ASSTDRGRGGYT

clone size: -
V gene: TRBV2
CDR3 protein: ASSTTWGAGANVLT

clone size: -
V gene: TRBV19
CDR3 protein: ASSTPRVADYTGELF

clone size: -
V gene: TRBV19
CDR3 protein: ASSTGDHYGYT

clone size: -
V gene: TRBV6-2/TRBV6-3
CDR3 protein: ASSSTGGSRNQPQH

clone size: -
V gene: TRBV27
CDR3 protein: ASSWTGGEQPQH

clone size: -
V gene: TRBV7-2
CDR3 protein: ASSLGVRSSYEQY

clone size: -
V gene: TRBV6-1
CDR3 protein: ASSEARNLYEQY

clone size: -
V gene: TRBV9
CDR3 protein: ASSVRGQTSSGANVLT

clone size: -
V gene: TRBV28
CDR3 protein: ASSPTRAREGNTQY

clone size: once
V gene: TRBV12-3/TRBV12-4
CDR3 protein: ASSSRTGTTQY

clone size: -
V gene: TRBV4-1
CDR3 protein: ASSPGQGLSNQPQH

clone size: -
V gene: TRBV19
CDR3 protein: ASSSGGSYGYT

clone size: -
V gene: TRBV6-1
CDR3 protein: ASSEARPPTSPQH

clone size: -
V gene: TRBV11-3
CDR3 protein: ASSLDPEETQY

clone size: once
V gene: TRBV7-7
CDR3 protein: ASSLGVVTQETQY

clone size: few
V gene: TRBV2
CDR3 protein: ASSRPLLLTSGTYEQY

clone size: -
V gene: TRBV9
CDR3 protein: ASSWTSGGDTQY

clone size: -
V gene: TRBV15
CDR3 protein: ATSSRGAREQY

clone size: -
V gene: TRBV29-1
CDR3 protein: SAPAETATEAF

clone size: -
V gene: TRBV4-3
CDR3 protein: ASSQGGGFYNEQF

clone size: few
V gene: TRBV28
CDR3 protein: ASSLYRTRNEQF

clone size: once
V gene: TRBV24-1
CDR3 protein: ATSDRGQGGYT

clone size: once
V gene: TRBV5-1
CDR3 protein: ASKLWDRAYEQY

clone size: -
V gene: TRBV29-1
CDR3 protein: SVESRTDTIY

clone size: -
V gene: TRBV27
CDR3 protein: ASSSLGGNYGYT

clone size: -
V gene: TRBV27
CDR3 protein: ASSLLGQGGKNYGYT

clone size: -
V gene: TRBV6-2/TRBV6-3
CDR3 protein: ASSKRSTQGKLNQPQH

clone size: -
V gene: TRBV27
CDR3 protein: ASSLLAGTTYEQY

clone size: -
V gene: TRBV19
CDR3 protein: ASRVGTSGFGELF

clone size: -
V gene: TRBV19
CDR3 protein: ASILGAGEAF

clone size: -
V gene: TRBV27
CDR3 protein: ASNIHGGGGRSWEQY